This T cell receptor beta chain came from a study of technical replicates of blood from a handful of donors (dated by TCRdb to 2015 to 2018). The method was the immunoSEQ multiplex PCR assay. TCRdb mirrors the immuneACCESS table, restricted to in-frame sequences. Some clones are absent from its copies; in checked studies, under half trace to an unresolved V gene, and the reason for the others is unknown. A total of over 50,000 clones appear in this sample, 97% of them only once. The ten largest clones capture just under 0.2% of the sample. From the cysteine up to the phenylalanine, the CDR3 has a length of 13 residues. The read is trimmed to its CDR3 DNA, 39 bases read in frame from base 1. According to the germline V gene, CDR1 reads MRHNA and CDR2 reads SNTAGT. At the junction V is shortened by 6 bases and J by 6 bases, with 14 bases in between. For this clone: Its antigen has not been determined. Base-call qualities are not available, and no considerably larger clone is one nucleotide away.

This TCR came from a human donor in good health. Sequencing used T cells isolated from PBMCs. In this chain, TRBV6-4 is recombined with TRBJ1-2; TRBD1 could be the D gene, as 6 bases match. The bases read TGTGCCAGCAGCCCACAGGGATCCAATGGCTACACCTTC. This translates into CASSPQGSNGYTF.